What follows are 26 T cell receptor beta chains derived from one specimen sequenced in a study of PD-1 blockade in classical Hodgkin lymphoma. Time point denoted: cycle 4 day 1 (C4D1), after more than 5 weeks of nivolumab. Exposure to brentuximab vedotin varied, and each patient had relapsed following autologous stem cell transplantation. The protocol was immunoSEQ multiplex PCR, while the TCRdb copy is restricted to in-frame clones and leaves out a portion. The sample records about 38,000 clones, around 80% being singletons. The specimen comprised peripheral blood mononuclear cells (PBMCs), sampled before the fourth cycle of nivolumab. The receptors were gathered from a human donor with classical Hodgkin lymphoma.

The V and J genes are TRBV2 and TRBJ1-5; D remains unclear. V was clipped by 6 bases and J by 3 bases, with 12 bases between them. The CDR3 sequence is 14 residues long. Germline assignment: CDR1 SNHLY and CDR2 FYNNEI. CDR3 sequence reads: CASSDTASNQPQHF. In nucleotides, the CDR3 is TGTGCCAGCAGCGACACCGCTTCCAATCAGCCCCAGCATTTT.

The rearrangement links TRBV6-5 to TRBJ2-5; perhaps TRBD2 as D (5 bases). The CDR3 contains 14 residues. CDR1 MNHEY and CDR2 SVGAGI come from the germline V gene. Trimming removed 0 bases from V and 4 bases from J, with 9 bases in between. The CDR3 is CASSYSKEGETQYF. CDR3 bases: TGTGCCAGCAGTTACTCGAAAGAGGGAGAGACCCAGTACTTC.

The chain employs TRBV4-2 and TRBJ2-5; tentatively, D is TRBD1 (7 bases). Deletions cut 5 bases from V and 3 bases from J, with 13 bases between. Germline V gene sequence: CDR1 LGHNA, CDR2 YNFKEQ. CDR3 length: 14 residues. CDR3 coding DNA: TGTGCCAGCAGCGAGCCAGGGGGGAAAGAGACCCAGTACTTC. Encoded protein: CASSEPGGKETQYF.

The chain employs TRBV5-1 and TRBJ1-6, with 12 bases identical to TRBD1. Looked up from germline, CDR1 is SGHRS and CDR2 is YFSETQ. J lost 11 bases, V lost 0 bases, and 6 bases had no gene match. CDR3 length: 16 amino acids. CDR3 sequence: CASSLGDRGRGAPLHF. In DNA form, the CDR3 reads TGCGCCAGCAGCTTGGGGGACAGGGGGCGCGGAGCACCCCTCCACTTT.

This rearrangement joins TRBV7-2 to TRBJ2-7; possibly TRBD1 for D (6 bases). Trimming left V 2 bases short and J 2 bases short, with 13 bases between. This CDR3 spans 15 amino acids. The germline V gene encodes CDR1 SGHTA and CDR2 FQGNSA. CDR3 bases: TGTGCCAGCAGCTTATCGACAGGCATCACCTACGAGCAGTACTTC. It encodes CASSLSTGITYEQYF.

The table lists this clone with a count of one. The V and J genes are TRBV11-2 and TRBJ2-4; TRBD2 might be the D (7 bases). V lost 5 bases and J lost 6, with 17 bases in between. This CDR3 comprises 15 residues. The germline CDR1 and CDR2 sequences are SGHAT and FQNNGV. CDR3 bases: TGTGCCAGCAGCCGATTAGGGGGGGTCGGAAACATTCAGTACTTC. Protein product: CASSRLGGVGNIQYF.

This clone was detected only a few times. The CDR3 is CASSLAYSGYEQYF. The CDR3 nucleotides read TGTGCCAGCAGCTTAGCGTACAGCGGATACGAGCAGTACTTC. The chain links TRBV7-2 to TRBJ2-7; perhaps TRBD2 as D (5 bases). Between the trimmed V and J ends, which lost 0 bases and 4 bases, there was a span of 10 bases. CDR1 is SGHTA, CDR2 FQGNSA, per germline. This CDR3 is 14 amino acids long.

The V call is TRBV7-2, the J call TRBJ1-2; 7 bases map to TRBD1. V was pared by 1 base and J by 4 bases, with 6 bases of the junction left unmatched. This CDR3 comprises 15 residues. In germline, CDR1 is SGHTA, CDR2 FQGNSA. The CDR3 spells CASSLVGTVSYGYTF. The CDR3 bases are TGTGCCAGCAGCTTAGTGGGGACAGTGTCCTATGGCTACACCTTC.

There are a few counts of this clone. The rearrangement joins TRBV5-1 to TRBJ2-1; TRBD2 matches at 7 bases. Germline loops: CDR1 SGHRS, CDR2 YFSETQ. The CDR3 covers 14 residues. V lost 2 bases to trimming and J lost 2 bases; unmatched junction nucleotides: 1. The chain's CDR3 is CASSLAGTYNEQFF. In nucleotides, the CDR3 is TGCGCCAGCAGCTTAGCGGGGACCTACAATGAGCAGTTCTTC.

This rearrangement joins TRBV6-1 to TRBJ1-5; D is unresolved. V was pared by 3 bases and J by 1 base, with 16 bases between. CDR1 and CDR2 (germline): MNHNS, SASEGT. The CDR3 has 17 amino acids. CDR3 nucleotides: TGTGCCAGCAGTGAGCAGACTGTCTATATGAGCAATCAGCCCCAGCATTTT. Residues: CASSEQTVYMSNQPQHF.

V is TRBV4-1 and J is TRBJ2-7; 7 positions agree with TRBD1. Germline V gives CDR1 MGHRA, CDR2 YSYEKL. V trimming: 0 bases; J trimming: 3 bases; junction bases outside the gene matches: 5. CDR3 length: 15 amino acids. The CDR3 loop reads CASSQERTGYYEQYF. In DNA, the CDR3 is TGCGCCAGCAGCCAAGAAAGGACAGGCTACTACGAGCAGTACTTC.

The V and J genes are TRBV7-2 and TRBJ2-7, with D uncertain. Per the germline V gene, CDR1 is SGHTA and CDR2 is FQGNSA. Trimming removed 0 bases at V and 0 bases at J, with 6 bases between. The CDR3 spans 14 residues. The CDR3 spells CASSLATGSYEQYF. The CDR3 nucleotides read TGTGCCAGCAGCTTAGCCACGGGCTCCTACGAGCAGTACTTC.

This clone was seen a single time. The chain couples TRBV28 to TRBJ2-7; D gene ambiguous. V was clipped by 3 bases and J by 3 bases, with 9 bases between them. Germline V gene lookup returns CDR1 MDHEN and CDR2 SYDVKM. This CDR3 has 13 residues. This CDR3 reads CASSFSTSYEQYF. CDR3 coding DNA: TGTGCCAGCAGTTTCAGTACAAGCTACGAGCAGTACTTC.

This clone turned up a few times. This rearrangement joins TRBV11-2 to TRBJ1-2; D may be TRBD1 (5 bases). CDR1 is SGHAT, CDR2 FQNNGV, per germline. This CDR3 spans 19 amino acids. The germline V and J ends were trimmed by 0 bases and 4 bases, with 24 bases remaining between them. The CDR3 nucleotides are TGTGCCAGCAGCTTAGATCGGGGTACAGGTAACATCTTCGGCTATGGCTACACCTTC. The encoded protein is CASSLDRGTGNIFGYGYTF.

In DNA, the CDR3 is TGTGCCAGCAGTGTAGGGCAGCTAGGTTTGAATGAGCAGTTCTTC. This gives the protein CASSVGQLGLNEQFF. The chain recombines TRBV2 with TRBJ2-1, with no clear D. This CDR3 is 15 amino acids long. Germline V gene sequence: CDR1 SNHLY, CDR2 FYNNEI. With 4 bases removed from V and 7 bases from J, the gap between germline ends came to 17 bases.

V usage is TRBV4-2 and J usage is TRBJ1-2, with 7 bases aligning to TRBD1. Germline lookup yields CDR1 LGHNA and CDR2 YNFKEQ. With 0 bases clipped from V and 0 bases from J, the junction kept 4 bases outside the gene matches. The CDR3 has 16 amino acids. The CDR3 DNA follows: TGTGCCAGCAGCCAAGACGCGACAGGGTCTAACTATGGCTACACCTTC. Its translation is CASSQDATGSNYGYTF.

This clone was seen once. V is TRBV14 and J is TRBJ2-7, with 8 positions matching TRBD1. The J segment lost 3 bases and the V segment lost 3 bases, leaving 10 bases of the junction unmatched. The CDR3 is 16 residues long. CDR1 and CDR2 from the germline V gene are SGHDN and FVKESK. The CDR3 DNA reads as TGTGCCAGCAGCCAGAACAGGGGGTCTCGGGTCTACGAGCAGTACTTC. It encodes CASSQNRGSRVYEQYF.

The chain has TRBV7-9 and TRBJ1-2; tentative D call: TRBD1 (5 bases). Deletions cut 5 bases from V and 4 bases from J, with 17 bases between. The CDR3 runs to 15 residues. CDR1 is SEHNR, CDR2 FQNEAQ, per germline (reference sequence). The CDR3 bases are TGTGCCAGCAGCCCCCCACAGGCGACCTTCTATGGCTACACCTTC. As protein: CASSPPQATFYGYTF.

This clone has more than one count but fewer than ten. This rearrangement joins TRBV2 to TRBJ1-2, with D uncertain. CDR1 is SNHLY, CDR2 FYNNEI, per germline. Trimming removed 7 bases from V and 4 bases from J, with 10 bases in between. CDR3 length equals 12 residues. Here the CDR3 reads CASNQVSYGYTF. Written as DNA, the CDR3 is TGTGCCAGCAACCAGGTTTCCTATGGCTACACCTTC. The full variable domain, with the rest looked up from reference TRBV2 and TRBJ1-2, is EPEVTQTPSHQVTQMGQEVILRCVPISNHLYFYWYRQILGQKVEFLVSFYNNEISEKSEIFDDQFSVERPDGSNFTLKIRSTKLEDSAMYFCASNQVSYGYTFGSGTRLTVV.

The DNA for the CDR3 is TGTGCCAGCAGCCAACAGGGCTCTGGAAACACCATATATTTT. Its translation: CASSQQGSGNTIYF. V is TRBV7-2 and J is TRBJ1-3, with D perhaps matching TRBD1 (6 bases). Germline V lookup: CDR1 SGHTA, CDR2 FQGNSA. The V end was cut by 5 bases, the J end by 0 bases, with 8 bases between. The CDR3 is 14 residues long.

The table lists this clone with a few counts. This chain connects TRBV5-4 to TRBJ2-5, with 12 bases identical to TRBD2. CDR3 size: 15 residues. Losses at the gene ends were 4 bases for V and 4 bases for J; bases not matched to a gene: 5. Germline lookup yields CDR1 SGHNT and CDR2 YYREEE (reference sequence). CDR3 sequence reads: CASSKGLAGTETQYF. CDR3 sequence (DNA): TGTGCCAGCAGCAAAGGACTAGCGGGGACAGAGACCCAGTACTTC. The full variable domain, completed using reference TRBV5-4 and TRBJ2-5, is ETGVTQSPTHLIKTRGQQVTLRCSSQSGHNTVSWYQQALGQGPQFIFQYYREEENGRGNFPPRFSGLQFPNYSSELNVNALELDDSALYLCASSKGLAGTETQYFGPGTRLLVL.

This chain connects TRBV28 to TRBJ2-3; 16 nucleotides line up with TRBD2. Trimming removed 0 bases from V and 0 bases from J; junction bases left unmatched: 0. In germline, CDR1 is MDHEN, CDR2 SYDVKM. This CDR3 has 18 amino acids. CDR3: CASSLWGLAGGSTDTQYF. Written as DNA, the CDR3 is TGTGCCAGCAGTTTATGGGGACTAGCGGGGGGGAGCACAGATACGCAGTATTTT.

The rearrangement links TRBV19 to TRBJ1-6, with a possible D match to TRBD1 (5 bases). Per germline, CDR1 LNHDA and CDR2 SQIVND (reference sequence). This CDR3 spans 15 amino acids. V lost 3 bases and J 7 bases, leaving 13 bases between the germline ends. Here the CDR3 reads CASSITGTKNSPLHF. The CDR3 coding sequence is TGTGCCAGTAGTATTACCGGGACTAAGAATTCACCCCTCCACTTT.

The chain combines TRBV7-2 with TRBJ2-3; D remains unclear. Per the germline V gene, CDR1 is SGHTA and CDR2 is FQGNSA. Trimming removed 1 base at V and 3 bases at J, with 8 bases between. The CDR3 extends over 14 amino acids. CDR3 in DNA: TGTGCCAGCAGCTTAGGTCGGGCGACAGATACGCAGTATTTT. It yields the protein CASSLGRATDTQYF. The entire variable domain, with the rest obtained from reference TRBV7-2 and TRBJ2-3, is as follows: GAGVSQSPSNKVTEKGKDVELRCDPISGHTALYWYRQSLGQGLEFLIYFQGNSAPDKSGLPSDRFSAERTGGSVSTLTIQRTQQEDSAVYLCASSLGRATDTQYFGPGTRLTVL.

The chain is built from TRBV28 and TRBJ1-4; 10 nucleotides line up with TRBD1. From germline, CDR1 is MDHEN and CDR2 SYDVKM. The CDR3 consists of 15 residues. J was trimmed by 8 bases and V by 4 bases; bases with no gene match: 7. CDR3 DNA: TGTGCCAGCAGTTATTCCGGGACAGGGGAAGAAAAACTGTTTTTT. It yields the protein CASSYSGTGEEKLFF.

This sequence joins TRBV28 and TRBJ2-1, with 8 bases identical to TRBD1. V dropped 7 bases and J dropped 7; count of bases not matched to a gene: 12. The CDR3 is 15 residues long. Germline-derived CDR1 and CDR2 are MDHEN and SYDVKM. DNA of the CDR3: TGTGCCAGCACTACAGGACAGGGATTGCGAAATGAGCAGTTCTTC. The encoded protein is CASTTGQGLRNEQFF.